This T cell receptor (beta chain) was observed in a study of blood T cell repertoires in COVID-19. Study at large: Collection of acute and convalescent COVID-19 samples took place in the United States, Italy and Spain.

Participant age was about 18 to 89 years, and participants resided in approximately 25 US areas. Donors were grouped by their self-reported clinical history. In the original processing: The assay estimated nucleated cells by amplifying reference gene primers. Sequencing was performed with immunoSEQ multiplex PCR; in TCRdb, only in-frame clones are kept and a portion is missing. V and J calls plus clone size are reproduced from that table; the DNA served to infer D and trimming. This repertoire shows approximately 210,000 clones, around 90% found once; its top ten account for 2% to 2.5%. In germline, CDR1 is SNHLY, CDR2 FYNNEI. J was trimmed by 0 bases and V by 6 bases; bases with no gene match: 10. There are 16 residues in the CDR3.

J is TRBJ1-1 and V is TRBV2, with TRBD1 identical over 7 bases. This receptor was identified in a woman aged 25 to 39 who had recovered from COVID-19. Source material: PBMCs or T cells enriched from blood (not recorded which). The CDR3 here is CASRMTGKLMNTEAFF. The CDR3, as DNA: TGTGCCAGCAGGATGACAGGGAAGTTGATGAACACTGAAGCTTTCTTT. The whole variable domain, filled in from reference TRBV2 and TRBJ1-1, reads EPEVTQTPSHQVTQMGQEVILRCVPISNHLYFYWYRQILGQKVEFLVSFYNNEISEKSEIFDDQFSVERPDGSNFTLKIRSTKLEDSAMYFCASRMTGKLMNTEAFFGQGTRLTVV.